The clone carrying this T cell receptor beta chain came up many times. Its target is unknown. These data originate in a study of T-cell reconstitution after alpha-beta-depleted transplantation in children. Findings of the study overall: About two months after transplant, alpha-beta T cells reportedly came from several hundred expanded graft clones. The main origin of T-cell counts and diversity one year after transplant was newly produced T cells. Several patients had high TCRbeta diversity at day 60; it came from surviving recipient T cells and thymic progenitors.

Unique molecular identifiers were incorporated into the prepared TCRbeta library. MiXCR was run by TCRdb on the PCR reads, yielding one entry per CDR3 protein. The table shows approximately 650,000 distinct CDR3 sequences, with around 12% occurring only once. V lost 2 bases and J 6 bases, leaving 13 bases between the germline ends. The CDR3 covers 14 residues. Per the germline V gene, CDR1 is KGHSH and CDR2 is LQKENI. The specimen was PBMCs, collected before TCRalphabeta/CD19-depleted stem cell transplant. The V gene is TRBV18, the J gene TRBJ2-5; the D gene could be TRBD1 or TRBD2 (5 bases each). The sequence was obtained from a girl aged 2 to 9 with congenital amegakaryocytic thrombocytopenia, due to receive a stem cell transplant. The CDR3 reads CASSPEGPKQTQYF. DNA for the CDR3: TGTGCCAGCTCACCAGAGGGACCCAAGCAGACCCAGTACTTC.